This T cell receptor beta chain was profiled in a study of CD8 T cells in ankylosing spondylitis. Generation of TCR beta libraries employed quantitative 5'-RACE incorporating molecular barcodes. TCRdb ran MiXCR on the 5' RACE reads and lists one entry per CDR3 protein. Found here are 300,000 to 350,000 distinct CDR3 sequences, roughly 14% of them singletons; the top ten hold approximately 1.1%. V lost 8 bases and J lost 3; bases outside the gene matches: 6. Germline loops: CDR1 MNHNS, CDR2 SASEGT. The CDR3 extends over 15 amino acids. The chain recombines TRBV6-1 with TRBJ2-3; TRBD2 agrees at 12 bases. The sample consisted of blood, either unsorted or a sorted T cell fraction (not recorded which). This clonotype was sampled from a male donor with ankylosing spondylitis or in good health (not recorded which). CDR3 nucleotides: TGTGCCAGCGGCCTAGCGGGAGGGCTTACAGATACGCAGTATTTT. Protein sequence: CASGLAGGLTDTQYF.